This T cell receptor beta chain was recovered during a study of CD8+ T cells in alopecia areata. From germline, CDR1 is SGHRS and CDR2 YFSETQ. This CDR3 contains 17 residues. Trimming stripped 0 bases from V and 0 bases from J, with 15 bases between. The treatment here: oral pan-JAK inhibitor, 5-10 mg twice daily. cDNA prepared by RNA extraction and subsequent reverse transcription served as the template for sequencing. Method: immunoSEQ multiplex PCR; TCRdb's copy keeps in-frame clones and lacks some. Here the sample spans approximately 210,000 clones, 60% being singletons. Sequencing used CD4+ T cells sorted from blood, obtained at week 24, from a patient treated with tofacitinib. The TCR was taken from a human donor with alopecia areata. This rearrangement joins TRBV5-1 to TRBJ1-1; weak D call: TRBD1 (5 bases). The CDR3 DNA sequence: TGCGCCAGCAGCTTGGCAAGTTCTGGGGGTTTGAACACTGAAGCTTTCTTT. Protein: CASSLASSGGLNTEAFF.